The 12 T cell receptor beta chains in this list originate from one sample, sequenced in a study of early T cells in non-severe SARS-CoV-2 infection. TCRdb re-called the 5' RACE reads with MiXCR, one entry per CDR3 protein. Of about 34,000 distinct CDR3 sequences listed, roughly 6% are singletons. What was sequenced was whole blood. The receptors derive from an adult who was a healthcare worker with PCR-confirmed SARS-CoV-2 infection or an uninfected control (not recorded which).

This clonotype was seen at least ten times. The CDR3 region has the DNA TGTGCCATCAAGGTAGCGCCCGGGGAGCTGTTTTTT. It codes for CAIKVAPGELFF. The rearrangement links TRBV10-3 to TRBJ2-2; weak D call: TRBD2 (5 bases). V lost 7 bases to trimming and J lost 6 bases, with 9 bases between them. Germline assignment: CDR1 ENHRY and CDR2 SYGVKD. The CDR3 contains 12 residues.

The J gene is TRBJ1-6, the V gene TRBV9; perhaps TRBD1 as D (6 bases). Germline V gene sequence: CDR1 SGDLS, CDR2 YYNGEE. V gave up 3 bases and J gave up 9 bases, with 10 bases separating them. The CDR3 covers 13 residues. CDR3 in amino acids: CASSAGAGSPLHF. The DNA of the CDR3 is TGTGCCAGCAGCGCAGGGGCAGGTTCACCCCTCCACTTT.

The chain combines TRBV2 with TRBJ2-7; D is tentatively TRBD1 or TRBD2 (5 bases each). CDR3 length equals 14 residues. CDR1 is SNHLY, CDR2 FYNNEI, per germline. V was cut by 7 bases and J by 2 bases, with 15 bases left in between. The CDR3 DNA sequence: TGTGCCAGCACGCACGGGACGGAAGCCTACGAGCAGTACTTC. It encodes CASTHGTEAYEQYF.

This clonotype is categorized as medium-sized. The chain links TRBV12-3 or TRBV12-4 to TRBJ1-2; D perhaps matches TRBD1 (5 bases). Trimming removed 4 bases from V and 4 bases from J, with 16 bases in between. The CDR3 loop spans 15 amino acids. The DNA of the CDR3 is TGTGCCAGCAGTTCCCGGGGCAGCCCGGCCTATGGCTACACCTTC. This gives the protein CASSSRGSPAYGYTF.

The CDR3 sequence: CASSLVANTDTQYF. CDR3 sequence (DNA): TGTGCCAGCAGCTTAGTAGCGAACACAGATACGCAGTATTTT. The rearrangement links TRBV7-6 to TRBJ2-3, with D maybe TRBD2 (5 bases). This CDR3 contains 14 residues. Germline V gene sequence: CDR1 SGHVS, CDR2 FNYEAQ. Trimming cost V 1 base and J 2 bases, with 7 bases left between them.

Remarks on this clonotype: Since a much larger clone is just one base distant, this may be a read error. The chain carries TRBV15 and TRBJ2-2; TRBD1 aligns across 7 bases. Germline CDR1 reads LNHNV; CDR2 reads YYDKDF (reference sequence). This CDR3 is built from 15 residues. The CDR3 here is CATGRGTANTGELFF. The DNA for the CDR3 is TGTGCCACCGGCAGAGGGACAGCGAACACCGGGGAGCTGTTTTTT.

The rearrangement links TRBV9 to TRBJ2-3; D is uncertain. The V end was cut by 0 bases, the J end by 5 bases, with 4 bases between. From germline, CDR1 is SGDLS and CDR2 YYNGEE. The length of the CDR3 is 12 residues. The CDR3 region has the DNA TGTGCCAGCAGCGTAGATAGAGATACGCAGTATTTT. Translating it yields CASSVDRDTQYF.

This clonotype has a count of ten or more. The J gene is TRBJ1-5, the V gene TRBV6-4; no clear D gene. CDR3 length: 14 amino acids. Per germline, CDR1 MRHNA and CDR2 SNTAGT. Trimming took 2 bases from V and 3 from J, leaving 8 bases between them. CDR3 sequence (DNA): TGTGCCAGCAGTGACCGGGCGGACAATCAGCCCCAGCATTTT. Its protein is CASSDRADNQPQHF.

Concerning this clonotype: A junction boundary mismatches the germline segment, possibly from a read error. CDR3 sequence: CASSPPTGGMIEVFF. The CDR3 nucleotides read TGTGCCAGCAGCCCCCCGACAGGGGGCATGATTGAAGTTTTCTTT. The rearrangement joins TRBV28 to TRBJ1-1, with TRBD1 identical over 10 bases. This CDR3 is 15 amino acids long. Germline V lookup: CDR1 MDHEN, CDR2 SYDVKM.

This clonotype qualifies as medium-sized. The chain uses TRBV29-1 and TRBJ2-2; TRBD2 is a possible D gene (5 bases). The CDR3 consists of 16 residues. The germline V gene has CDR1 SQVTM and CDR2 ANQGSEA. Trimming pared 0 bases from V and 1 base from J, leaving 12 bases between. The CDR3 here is CSVEDIRGLNTGELFF. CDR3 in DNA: TGCAGCGTTGAAGATATTCGGGGATTGAACACCGGGGAGCTGTTTTTT.

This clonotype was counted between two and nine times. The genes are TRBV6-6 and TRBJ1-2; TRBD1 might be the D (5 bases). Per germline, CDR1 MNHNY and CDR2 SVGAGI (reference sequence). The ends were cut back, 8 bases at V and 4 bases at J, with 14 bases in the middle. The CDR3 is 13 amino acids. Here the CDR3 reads CASFRDGSYGYTF. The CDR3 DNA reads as TGTGCCAGCTTTCGGGACGGGAGCTATGGCTACACCTTC.

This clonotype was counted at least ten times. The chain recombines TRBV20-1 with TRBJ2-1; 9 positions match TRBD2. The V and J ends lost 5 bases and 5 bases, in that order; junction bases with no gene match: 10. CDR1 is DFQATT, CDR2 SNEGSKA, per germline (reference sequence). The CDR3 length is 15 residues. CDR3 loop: CSAYRTSGPNNEQFF. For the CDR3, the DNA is TGCAGTGCTTACCGAACTAGCGGGCCTAACAATGAGCAGTTCTTC.